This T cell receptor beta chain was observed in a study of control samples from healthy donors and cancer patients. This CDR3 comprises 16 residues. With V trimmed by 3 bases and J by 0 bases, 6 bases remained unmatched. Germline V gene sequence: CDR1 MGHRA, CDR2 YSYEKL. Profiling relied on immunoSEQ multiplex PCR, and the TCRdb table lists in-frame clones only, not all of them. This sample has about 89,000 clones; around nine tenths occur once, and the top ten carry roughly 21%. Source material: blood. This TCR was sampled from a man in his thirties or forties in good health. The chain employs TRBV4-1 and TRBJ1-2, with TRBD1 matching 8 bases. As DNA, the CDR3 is TGCGCCAGCAGCCAGGCCGGACAGGGCCCTAACTATGGCTACACCTTC. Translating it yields CASSQAGQGPNYGYTF.